Given below is one T cell receptor (beta chain) in context. Per the original data handling: It was from reference gene primer amplification that nucleated cell counts were estimated. Generated by immunoSEQ multiplex PCR, the TCRdb table keeps only in-frame clones and is missing some. V and J calls plus clone size are reproduced from that table; the DNA served to infer D and trimming. The data contain about 160,000 clones, approximately 85% of them seen just once; the ten biggest clones take up roughly 1%. The length of the CDR3 is 13 residues. Trimming shortened V by 4 bases and J by 4 bases, and 8 bases separated the two germline ends. Germline values: CDR1 MDHEN, CDR2 SYDVKM. The data originate from a study of blood T cell repertoires in COVID-19. Whole-study context: Collection of acute and convalescent COVID-19 samples took place in the United States, Italy and Spain. T cells, B-cell-depleted T cells, or PBMCs supplied cDNA or gDNA.

Sequencing used peripheral blood. This clonotype originated in a man in his forties with acute or convalescent COVID-19. The V call is TRBV28, the J call TRBJ1-3, with unresolved D. The CDR3, as DNA: TGTGCCAGCAGTTCCGGTCTCGGAAACACCATATATTTT. It translates to CASSSGLGNTIYF.